The T cell receptor beta chain described here comes from a study of T cell responses to AZD1222 COVID-19 vaccine. Study outcomes and limitations: Among the donors, most were white British and more were female, and clonal diversity was possibly underestimated.

A word on this clone: Antigen unknown.

The ends were cut back, 4 bases at V and 11 bases at J, with 17 bases in the middle. Germline CDR1 and CDR2: MGHDK and SYGVNS. CDR3 length: 13 residues. Produced via immunoSEQ multiplex PCR; TCRdb's table is partial and in-frame only. The sample lists some 150,000 clones, less than 90% seen once, with about 5.5% in the top ten. Sequenced here: peripheral blood, sampled on day 0 of MenACWY control vaccination. The rearrangement links TRBV25-1 to TRBJ1-1; D perhaps matches TRBD1 (5 bases). This receptor was obtained from an adult in good health. The CDR3 protein is CASSGPTGGSAFF. The DNA of the CDR3 is TGTGCCAGCAGTGGCCCTACTGGGGGGTCGGCTTTCTTT.